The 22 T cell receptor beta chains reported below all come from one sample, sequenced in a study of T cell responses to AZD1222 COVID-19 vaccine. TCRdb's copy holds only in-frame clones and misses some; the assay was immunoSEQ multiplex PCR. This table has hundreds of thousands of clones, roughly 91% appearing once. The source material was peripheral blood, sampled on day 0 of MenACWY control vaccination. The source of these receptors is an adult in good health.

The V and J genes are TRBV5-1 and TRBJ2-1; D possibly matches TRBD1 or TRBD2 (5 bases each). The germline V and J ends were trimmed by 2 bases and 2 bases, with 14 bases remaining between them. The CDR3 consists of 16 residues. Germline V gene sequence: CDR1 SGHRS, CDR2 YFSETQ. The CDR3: CASSFIPGAPYNEQFF. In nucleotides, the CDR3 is TGCGCCAGCAGCTTTATCCCCGGGGCTCCCTACAATGAGCAGTTCTTC.

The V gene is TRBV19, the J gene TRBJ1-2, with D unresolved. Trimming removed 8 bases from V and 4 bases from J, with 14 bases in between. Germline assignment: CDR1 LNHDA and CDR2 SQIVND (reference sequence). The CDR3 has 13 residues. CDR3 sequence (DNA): TGTGCCAGTCAGAACTCGGGTCCCTATGGCTACACCTTC. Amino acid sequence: CASQNSGPYGYTF.

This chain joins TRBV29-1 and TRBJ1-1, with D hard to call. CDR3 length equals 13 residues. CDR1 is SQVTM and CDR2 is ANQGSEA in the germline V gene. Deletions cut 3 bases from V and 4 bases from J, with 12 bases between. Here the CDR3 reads CSVDLPPGTEAFF. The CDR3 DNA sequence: TGCAGCGTTGATTTGCCGCCGGGCACTGAAGCTTTCTTT.

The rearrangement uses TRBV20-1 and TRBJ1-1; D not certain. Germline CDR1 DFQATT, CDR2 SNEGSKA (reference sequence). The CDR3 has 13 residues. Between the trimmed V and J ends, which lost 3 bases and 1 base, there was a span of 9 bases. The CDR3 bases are TGCAGTGCTAGTCGTTGGTCGAACACTGAAGCTTTCTTT. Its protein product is CSASRWSNTEAFF.

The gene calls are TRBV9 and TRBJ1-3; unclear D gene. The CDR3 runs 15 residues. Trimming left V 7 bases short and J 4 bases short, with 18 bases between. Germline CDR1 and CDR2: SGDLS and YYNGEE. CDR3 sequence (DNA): TGTGCCAGCGGTTCCCGTGTGGGTCCCGGAAACACCATATATTTT. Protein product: CASGSRVGPGNTIYF.

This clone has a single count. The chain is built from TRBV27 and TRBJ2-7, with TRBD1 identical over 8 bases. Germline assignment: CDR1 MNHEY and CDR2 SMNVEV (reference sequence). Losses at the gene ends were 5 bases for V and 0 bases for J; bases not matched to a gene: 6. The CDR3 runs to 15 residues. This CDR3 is CASSLRQGSSYEQYF. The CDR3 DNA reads TGTGCCAGCAGTCTCCGACAGGGGAGCTCCTACGAGCAGTACTTC.

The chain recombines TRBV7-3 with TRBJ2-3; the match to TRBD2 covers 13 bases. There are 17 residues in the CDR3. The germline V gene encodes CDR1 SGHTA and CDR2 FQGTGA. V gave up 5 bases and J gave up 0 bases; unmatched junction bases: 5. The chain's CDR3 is CASSTLAGGTSTDTQYF. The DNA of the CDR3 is TGTGCCAGCAGCACACTAGCGGGGGGGACTAGCACAGATACGCAGTATTTT.

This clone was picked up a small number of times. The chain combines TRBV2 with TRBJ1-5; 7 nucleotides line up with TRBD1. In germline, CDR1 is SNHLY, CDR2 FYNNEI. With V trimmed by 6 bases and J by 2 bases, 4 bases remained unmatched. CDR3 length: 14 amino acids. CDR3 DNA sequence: TGTGCCAGCAGCGTTGACAGGGGCAATCAGCCCCAGCATTTT. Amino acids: CASSVDRGNQPQHF.

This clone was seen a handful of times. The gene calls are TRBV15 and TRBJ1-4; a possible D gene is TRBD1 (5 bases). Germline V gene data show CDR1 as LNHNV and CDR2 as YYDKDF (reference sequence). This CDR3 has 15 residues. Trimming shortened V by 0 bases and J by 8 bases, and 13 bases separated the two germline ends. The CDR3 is CATSRDQGGQEKLFF. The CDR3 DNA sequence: TGTGCCACCAGCAGAGATCAGGGAGGGCAGGAAAAACTGTTTTTT.

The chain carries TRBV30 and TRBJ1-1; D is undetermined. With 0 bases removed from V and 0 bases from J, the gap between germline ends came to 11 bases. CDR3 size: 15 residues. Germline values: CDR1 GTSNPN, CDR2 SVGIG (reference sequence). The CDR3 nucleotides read TGTGCCTGGAGTGTACTCGGCCGAGTGAACACTGAAGCTTTCTTT. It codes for CAWSVLGRVNTEAFF.

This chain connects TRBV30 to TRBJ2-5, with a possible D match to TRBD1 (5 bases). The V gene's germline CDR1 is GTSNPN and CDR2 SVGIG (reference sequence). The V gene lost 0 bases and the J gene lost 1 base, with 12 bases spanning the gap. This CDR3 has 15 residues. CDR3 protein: CAWSVLTGPQETQYF. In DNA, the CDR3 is TGTGCCTGGAGTGTACTTACAGGACCCCAAGAGACCCAGTACTTC.

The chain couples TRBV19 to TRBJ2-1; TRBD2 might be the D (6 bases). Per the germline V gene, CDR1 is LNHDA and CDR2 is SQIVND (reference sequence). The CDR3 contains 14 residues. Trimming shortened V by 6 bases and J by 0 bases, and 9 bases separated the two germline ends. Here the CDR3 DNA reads TGTGCCAGTAGCGGGCGGGGCTCCTACAATGAGCAGTTCTTC. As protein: CASSGRGSYNEQFF.

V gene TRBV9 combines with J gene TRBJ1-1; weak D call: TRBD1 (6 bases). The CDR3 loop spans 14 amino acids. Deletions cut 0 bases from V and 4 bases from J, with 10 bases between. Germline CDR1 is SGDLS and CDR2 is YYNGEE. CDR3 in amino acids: CASSVVGASTEAFF. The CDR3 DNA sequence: TGTGCCAGCAGCGTAGTGGGGGCGAGCACTGAAGCTTTCTTT.

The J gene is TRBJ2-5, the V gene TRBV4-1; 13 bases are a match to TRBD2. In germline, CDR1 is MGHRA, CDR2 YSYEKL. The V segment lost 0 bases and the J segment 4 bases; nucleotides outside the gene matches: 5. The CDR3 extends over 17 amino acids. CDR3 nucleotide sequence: TGCGCCAGCAGCCAAGAACTAGCGGGGGGGCCCGGAGAGACCCAGTACTTC. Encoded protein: CASSQELAGGPGETQYF.

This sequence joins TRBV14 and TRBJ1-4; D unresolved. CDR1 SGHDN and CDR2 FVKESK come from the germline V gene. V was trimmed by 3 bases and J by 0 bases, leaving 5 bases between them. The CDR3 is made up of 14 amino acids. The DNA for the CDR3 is TGTGCCAGCAGCCACAGTGCAACTAATGAAAAACTGTTTTTT. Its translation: CASSHSATNEKLFF.

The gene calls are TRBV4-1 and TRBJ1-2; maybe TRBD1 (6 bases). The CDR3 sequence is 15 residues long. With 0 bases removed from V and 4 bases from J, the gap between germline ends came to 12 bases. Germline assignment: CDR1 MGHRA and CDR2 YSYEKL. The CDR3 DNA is TGCGCCAGCAGCCAAGAAGGGGGACGGGCCTATGGCTACACCTTC. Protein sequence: CASSQEGGRAYGYTF.

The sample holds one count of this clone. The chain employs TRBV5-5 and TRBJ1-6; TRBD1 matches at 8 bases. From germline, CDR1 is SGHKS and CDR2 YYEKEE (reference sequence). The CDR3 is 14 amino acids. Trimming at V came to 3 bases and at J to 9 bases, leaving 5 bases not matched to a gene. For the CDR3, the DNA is TGTGCCAGCAGCTCGGGACAGGAGGGTTCACCCCTCCACTTT. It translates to CASSSGQEGSPLHF. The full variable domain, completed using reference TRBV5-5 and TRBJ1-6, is DAGVTQSPTHLIKTRGQQVTLRCSPISGHKSVSWYQQVLGQGPQFIFQYYEKEERGRGNFPDRFSARQFPNYSSELNVNALLLGDSALYLCASSSGQEGSPLHFGNGTRLTVT.

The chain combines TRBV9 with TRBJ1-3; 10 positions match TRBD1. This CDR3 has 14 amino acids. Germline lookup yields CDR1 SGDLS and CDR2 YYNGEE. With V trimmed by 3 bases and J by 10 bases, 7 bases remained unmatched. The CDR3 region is CASSAPGQGNTIYF. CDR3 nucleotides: TGTGCCAGCAGCGCCCCGGGACAGGGGAATACCATATATTTT. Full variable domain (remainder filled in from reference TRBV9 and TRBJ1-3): DSGVTQTPKHLITATGQRVTLRCSPRSGDLSVYWYQQSLDQGLQFLIQYYNGEERAKGNILERFSAQQFPDLHSELNLSSLELGDSALYFCASSAPGQGNTIYFGEGSWLTVV.

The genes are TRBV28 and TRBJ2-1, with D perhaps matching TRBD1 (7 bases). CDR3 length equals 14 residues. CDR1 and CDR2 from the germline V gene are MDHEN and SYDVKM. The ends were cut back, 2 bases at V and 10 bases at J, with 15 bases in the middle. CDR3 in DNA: TGTGCCAGCAGTTTACAGGGGGGCCAAGTAGAGCAGTTCTTC. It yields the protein CASSLQGGQVEQFF. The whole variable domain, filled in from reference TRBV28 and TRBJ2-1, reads DVKVTQSSRYLVKRTGEKVFLECVQDMDHENMFWYRQDPGLGLRLIYFSYDVKMKEKGDIPEGYSVSREKKERFSLILESASTNQTSMYLCASSLQGGQVEQFFGPGTRLTVL.

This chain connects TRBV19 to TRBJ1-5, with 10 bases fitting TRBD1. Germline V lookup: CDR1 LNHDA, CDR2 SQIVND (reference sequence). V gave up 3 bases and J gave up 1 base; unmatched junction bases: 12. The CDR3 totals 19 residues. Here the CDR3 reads CASSIVEGQGFVSNQPQHF. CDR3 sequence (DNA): TGTGCCAGTAGTATCGTAGAGGGACAGGGGTTTGTGAGCAATCAGCCCCAGCATTTT.

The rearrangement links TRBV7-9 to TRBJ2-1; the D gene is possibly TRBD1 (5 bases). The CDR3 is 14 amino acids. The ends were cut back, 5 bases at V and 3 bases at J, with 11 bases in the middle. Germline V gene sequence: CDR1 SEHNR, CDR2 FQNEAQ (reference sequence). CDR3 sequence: CASSPGRNYNEQFF. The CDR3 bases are TGTGCCAGCAGCCCAGGGCGAAACTACAATGAGCAGTTCTTC.

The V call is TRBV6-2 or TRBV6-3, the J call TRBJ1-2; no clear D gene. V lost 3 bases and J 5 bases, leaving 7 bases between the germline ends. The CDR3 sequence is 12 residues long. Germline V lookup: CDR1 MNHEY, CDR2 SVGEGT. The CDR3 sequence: CASSYSLYGYTF. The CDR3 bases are TGTGCCAGCAGTTATTCACTTTATGGCTACACCTTC.